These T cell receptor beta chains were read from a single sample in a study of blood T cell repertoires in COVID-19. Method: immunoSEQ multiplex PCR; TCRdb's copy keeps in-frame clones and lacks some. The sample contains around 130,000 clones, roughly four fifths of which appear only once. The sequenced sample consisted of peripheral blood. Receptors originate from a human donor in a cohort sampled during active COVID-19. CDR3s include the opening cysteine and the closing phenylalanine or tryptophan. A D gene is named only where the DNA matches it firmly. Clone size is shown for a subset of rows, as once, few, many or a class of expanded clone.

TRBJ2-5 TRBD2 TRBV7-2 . CASSLSGGPETQYF TGTGCCAGCAGCTTATCGGGGGGGCCAGAGACCCAGTACTTC
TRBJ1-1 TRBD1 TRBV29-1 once CSVANRATQGANTEAFF TGCAGCGTTGCGAATAGGGCTACCCAGGGGGCGAACACTGAAGCTTTCTTT
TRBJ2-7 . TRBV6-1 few CASSEINLAYEQYF TGTGCCAGCAGTGAAATTAACCTAGCCTACGAGCAGTACTTC
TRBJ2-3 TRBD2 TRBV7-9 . CASSPRASGGVTDTQYF TGTGCCAGCAGCCCGCGGGCTAGCGGGGGAGTCACAGATACGCAGTATTTT
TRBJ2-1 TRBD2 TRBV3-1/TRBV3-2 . CASSMGLGPLSSYNEQFF TGTGCCAGCAGCATGGGACTAGGGCCTTTGTCCTCCTACAATGAGCAGTTCTTC
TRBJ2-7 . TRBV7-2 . CASSLAGRQRSSYEQYF TGTGCCAGCAGCTTAGCGGGTAGACAGAGAAGCTCCTACGAGCAGTACTTC
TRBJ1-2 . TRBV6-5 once CASSYSGGIYTF TGTGCCAGCAGTTACTCCGGGGGGATCTACACCTTC
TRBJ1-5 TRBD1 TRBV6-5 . CASSYKDRGGQPQHF TGTGCCAGCAGTTACAAGGACAGGGGCGGTCAGCCCCAGCATTTT
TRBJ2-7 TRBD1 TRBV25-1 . CANPGQGTYEQYF TGTGCCAATCCGGGACAGGGGACCTACGAGCAGTACTTC
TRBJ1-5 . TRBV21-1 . CASSNARDRVSEPQHF TGTGCCAGCAGCAACGCCAGGGACAGGGTCTCAGAGCCCCAGCATTTT
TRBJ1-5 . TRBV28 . CASSFGSRGYQPQHF TGTGCCAGCAGTTTCGGCAGCAGGGGATATCAGCCCCAGCATTTT
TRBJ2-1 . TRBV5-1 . CASSLTPLSYNEQFF TGCGCCAGCAGCTTGACTCCCCTCTCCTACAATGAGCAGTTCTTC
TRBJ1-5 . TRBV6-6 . CASSDGGQPQHF TGTGCCAGCAGCGATGGGGGGCAGCCCCAGCATTTT
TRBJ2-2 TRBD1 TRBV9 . CASSHPGQGENTGELFF TGTGCCAGCAGCCATCCGGGACAGGGCGAAAACACCGGGGAGCTGTTTTTT
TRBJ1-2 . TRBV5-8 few CASSLEALGSGYTF TGTGCCAGCAGCTTGGAGGCCCTGGGCTCTGGCTACACCTTC
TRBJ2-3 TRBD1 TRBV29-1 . CSLGTGPVDTQYF TGCAGCCTAGGGACAGGGCCTGTAGATACGCAGTATTTT
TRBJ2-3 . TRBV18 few CATAGADTQYF TGTGCCACAGCAGGGGCAGATACGCAGTATTTT
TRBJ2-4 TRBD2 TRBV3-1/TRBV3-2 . CASSLLSGGKNIQYF TGTGCCAGCAGCCTACTTAGCGGGGGAAAAAACATTCAGTACTTC
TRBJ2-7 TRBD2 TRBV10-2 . CASGVASGGYEQYF TGCGCCAGCGGGGTGGCTAGCGGGGGATACGAGCAGTACTTC
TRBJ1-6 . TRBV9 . CASSVGGGTDNSPLHF TGTGCCAGCAGCGTAGGGGGGGGAACGGATAATTCACCCCTCCACTTT
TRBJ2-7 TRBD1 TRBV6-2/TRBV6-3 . CASSYPTGGLYYEQYF TGTGCCAGCAGTTATCCGACAGGGGGCCTCTACTACGAGCAGTACTTC
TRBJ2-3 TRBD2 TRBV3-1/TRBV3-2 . CASSPVRGGEGLAGGTSTDTQYF TGTGCCAGCAGCCCCGTCAGGGGCGGAGAGGGGCTAGCGGGGGGCACCTCCACAGATACGCAGTATTTT
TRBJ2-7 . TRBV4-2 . CASSHPTGEQYF TGTGCCAGCAGCCACCCCACCGGGGAGCAGTACTTC
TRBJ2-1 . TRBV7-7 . CASSLNVGSSYNEQFF TGTGCTAGCAGCTTAAACGTAGGGAGCTCCTACAATGAGCAGTTCTTC
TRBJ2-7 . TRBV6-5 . CASSYSWSFDYEQYF TGTGCCAGCAGTTACTCTTGGAGCTTCGACTACGAGCAGTACTTC
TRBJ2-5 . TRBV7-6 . CASSLFGQGGETQYF TGTGCCAGCAGCTTATTTGGACAGGGAGGGGAGACCCAGTACTTC
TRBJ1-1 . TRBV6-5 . CASSRERGTEAFF TGTGCCAGCAGCCGCGAACGAGGAACTGAAGCTTTCTTT
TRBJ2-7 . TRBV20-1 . CSATDTYEQYF TGCAGTGCTACGGACACCTACGAGCAGTACTTC
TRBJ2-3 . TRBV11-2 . CASSPRGGSTDTQYF TGTGCCAGCAGCCCAAGGGGGGGGAGCACAGATACGCAGTATTTT
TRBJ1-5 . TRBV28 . CASSGGLNVRPQHF TGTGCCAGCAGTGGGGGACTAAACGTTCGGCCCCAGCATTTT
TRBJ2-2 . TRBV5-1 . CASSLTGENAGELFF TGCGCCAGCAGCTTGACGGGGGAGAATGCCGGGGAGCTGTTTTTT
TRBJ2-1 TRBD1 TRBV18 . CASSPPLRQGGDEQFF TGTGCCAGCTCACCCCCTTTGAGACAGGGGGGCGATGAGCAGTTCTTC
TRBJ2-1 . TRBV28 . CASSRLAGSYNEQFF TGTGCCAGCAGCCGATTAGCTGGCTCCTACAATGAGCAGTTCTTC
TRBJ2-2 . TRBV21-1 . CAGPKGVNTGELFF TGTGCCGGGCCCAAAGGGGTGAACACCGGGGAGCTGTTTTTT
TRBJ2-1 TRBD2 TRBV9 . CASSALLAGAHEQFF TGTGCCAGCAGCGCCCTACTAGCGGGGGCCCATGAGCAGTTCTTC
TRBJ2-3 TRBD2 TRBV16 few CASSQYLAGDSDTQYF TGTGCCAGCAGCCAGTACCTAGCGGGGGACTCGGATACGCAGTATTTT
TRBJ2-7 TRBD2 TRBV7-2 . CAVDSGLAYEQYF TGTGCCGTTGATTCGGGACTAGCCTACGAGCAGTACTTC
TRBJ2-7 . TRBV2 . CATTPGSTSYEQYF TGTGCCACTACGCCAGGATCCACCTCCTACGAGCAGTACTTC
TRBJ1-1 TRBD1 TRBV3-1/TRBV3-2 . CASSKGQQDTEAFF TGTGCCAGCAGCAAGGGACAGCAGGACACTGAAGCTTTCTTT
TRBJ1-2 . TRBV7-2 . CASSLAAALYGYTF TGTGCCAGCAGCTTAGCGGCAGCGCTCTATGGCTACACCTTC
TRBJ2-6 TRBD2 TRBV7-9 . CASSLPPGGPVSGANVLTF TGTGCCAGCAGCCTCCCGCCGGGGGGGCCAGTCTCCGGGGCCAACGTCCTGACTTTC
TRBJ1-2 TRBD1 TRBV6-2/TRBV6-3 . CASSSGTGAYYGYTF TGTGCCAGCAGTTCCGGGACAGGGGCGTACTATGGCTACACCTTC
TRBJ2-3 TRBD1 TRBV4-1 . CASSQVGTGTGDQITQYF TGCGCCAGCAGCCAAGTGGGAACCGGGACAGGGGACCAGATAACGCAGTATTTT
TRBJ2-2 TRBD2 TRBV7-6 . CASSSLPAGGPPTTGELFF TGTGCCAGCAGCTCCCTACCAGCGGGGGGGCCACCGACCACCGGGGAGCTGTTTTTT
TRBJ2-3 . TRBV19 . CASRPQGWGTDTQYF TGTGCCAGTAGACCACAGGGTTGGGGCACAGATACGCAGTATTTT